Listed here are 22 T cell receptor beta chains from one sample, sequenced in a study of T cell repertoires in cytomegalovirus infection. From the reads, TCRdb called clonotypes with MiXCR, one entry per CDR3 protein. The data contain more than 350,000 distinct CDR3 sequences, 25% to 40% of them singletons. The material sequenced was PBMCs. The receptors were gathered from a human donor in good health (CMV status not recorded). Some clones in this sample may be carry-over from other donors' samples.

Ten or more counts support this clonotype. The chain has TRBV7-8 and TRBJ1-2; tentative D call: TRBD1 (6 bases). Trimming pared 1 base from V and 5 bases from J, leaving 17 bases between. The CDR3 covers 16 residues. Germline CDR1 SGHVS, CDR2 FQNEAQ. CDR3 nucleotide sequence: TGTGCCAGCAGCTTAGAATTCTCAGGACAGTTATATGGCTACACCTTC. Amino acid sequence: CASSLEFSGQLYGYTF.

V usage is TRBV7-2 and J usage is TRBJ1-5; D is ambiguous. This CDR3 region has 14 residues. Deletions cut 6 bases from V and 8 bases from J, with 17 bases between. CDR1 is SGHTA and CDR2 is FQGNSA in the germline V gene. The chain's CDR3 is CASRVTGVSKPQHF. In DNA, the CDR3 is TGTGCCAGCAGAGTAACCGGGGTTAGCAAGCCCCAGCATTTT.

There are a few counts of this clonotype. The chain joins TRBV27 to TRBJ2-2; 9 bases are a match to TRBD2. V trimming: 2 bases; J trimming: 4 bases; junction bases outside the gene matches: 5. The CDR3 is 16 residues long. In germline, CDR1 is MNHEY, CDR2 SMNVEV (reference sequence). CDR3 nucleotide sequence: TGTGCCAGCAGTTTAGGCGGACTAGCGAGCACCGGGGAGCTGTTTTTT. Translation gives CASSLGGLASTGELFF.

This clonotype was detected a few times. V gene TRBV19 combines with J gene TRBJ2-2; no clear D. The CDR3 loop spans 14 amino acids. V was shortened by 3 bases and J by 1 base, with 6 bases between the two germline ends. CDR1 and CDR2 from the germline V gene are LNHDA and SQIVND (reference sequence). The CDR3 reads CASSIDMNTGELFF. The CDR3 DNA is TGTGCCAGTAGTATTGATATGAACACCGGGGAGCTGTTTTTT.

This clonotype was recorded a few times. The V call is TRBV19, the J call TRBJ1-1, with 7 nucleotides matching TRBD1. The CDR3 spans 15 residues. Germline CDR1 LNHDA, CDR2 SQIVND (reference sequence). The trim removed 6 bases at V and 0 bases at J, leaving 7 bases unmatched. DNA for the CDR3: TGTGCCAGTAGGACCCTGACAGGGTTGAACACTGAAGCTTTCTTT. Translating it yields CASRTLTGLNTEAFF.

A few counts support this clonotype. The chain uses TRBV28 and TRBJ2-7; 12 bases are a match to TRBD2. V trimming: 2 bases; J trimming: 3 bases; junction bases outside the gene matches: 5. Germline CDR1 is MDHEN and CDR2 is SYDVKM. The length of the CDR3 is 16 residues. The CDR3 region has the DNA TGTGCCAGCAGTTTAGGGCGGACTAGCGGGAACTACGAGCAGTACTTC. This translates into CASSLGRTSGNYEQYF.

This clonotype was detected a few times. As DNA, the CDR3 is TGTGCCAGCAGCTTAGCCGTAGCGGGGGGGCCCTACAATGAGCAGTTCTTC. Translated: CASSLAVAGGPYNEQFF. The V and J genes are TRBV7-6 and TRBJ2-1, with 11 bases matching TRBD2. V trimming: 0 bases; J trimming: 2 bases; junction bases outside the gene matches: 3. Germline V gene lookup returns CDR1 SGHVS and CDR2 FNYEAQ. The CDR3 sequence is 17 residues long.

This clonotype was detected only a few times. The chain's CDR3 is CASRESGVNQPQHF. DNA for the CDR3: TGTGCCAGTAGGGAGTCCGGGGTTAATCAGCCCCAGCATTTT. The rearrangement links TRBV19 to TRBJ1-5; no firm D call. This CDR3 is built from 14 residues. The ends were cut back, 6 bases at V and 4 bases at J, with 13 bases in the middle. Germline CDR1 LNHDA, CDR2 SQIVND (reference sequence).

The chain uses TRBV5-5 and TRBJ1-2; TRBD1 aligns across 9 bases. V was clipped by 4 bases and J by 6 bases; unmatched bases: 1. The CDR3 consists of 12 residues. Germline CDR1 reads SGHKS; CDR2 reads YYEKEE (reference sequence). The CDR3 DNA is TGTGCCAGCAGCCGGGACAGGGATGGCTACACCTTC. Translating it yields CASSRDRDGYTF.

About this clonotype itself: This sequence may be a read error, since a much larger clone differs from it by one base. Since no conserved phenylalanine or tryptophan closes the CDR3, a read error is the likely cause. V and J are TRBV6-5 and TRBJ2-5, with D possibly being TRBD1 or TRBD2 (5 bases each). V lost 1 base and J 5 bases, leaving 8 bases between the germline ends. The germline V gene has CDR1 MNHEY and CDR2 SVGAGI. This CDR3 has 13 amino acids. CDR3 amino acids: CASSYYGDETQYC. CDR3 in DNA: TGTGCCAGCAGTTACTACGGGGACGAGACCCAGTACTGC.

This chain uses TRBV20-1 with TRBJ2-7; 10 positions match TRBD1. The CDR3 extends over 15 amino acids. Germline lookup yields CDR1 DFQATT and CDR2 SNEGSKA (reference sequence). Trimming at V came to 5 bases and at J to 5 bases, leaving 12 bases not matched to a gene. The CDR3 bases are TGCAGTGCTCTACAAGGGACAGGGGCCATGGACGAGCAGTACTTC. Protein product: CSALQGTGAMDEQYF.

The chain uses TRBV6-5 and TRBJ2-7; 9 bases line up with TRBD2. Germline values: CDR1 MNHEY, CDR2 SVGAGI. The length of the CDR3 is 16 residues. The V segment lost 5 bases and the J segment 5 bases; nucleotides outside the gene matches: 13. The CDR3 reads CASSNLRGSGGDEQYF. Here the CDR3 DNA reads TGTGCCAGCAGTAATCTCCGGGGTAGCGGGGGTGACGAGCAGTACTTC.

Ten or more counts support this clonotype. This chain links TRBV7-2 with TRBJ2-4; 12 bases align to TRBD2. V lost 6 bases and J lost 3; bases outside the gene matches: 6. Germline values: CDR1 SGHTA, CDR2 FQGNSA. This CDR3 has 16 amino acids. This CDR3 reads CASRSSGGASKNIQYF. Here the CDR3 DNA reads TGTGCCAGCAGATCTAGCGGGGGGGCTAGCAAAAACATTCAGTACTTC. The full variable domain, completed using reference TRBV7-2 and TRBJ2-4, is GAGVSQSPSNKVTEKGKDVELRCDPISGHTALYWYRQSLGQGLEFLIYFQGNSAPDKSGLPSDRFSAERTGGSVSTLTIQRTQQEDSAVYLCASRSSGGASKNIQYFGAGTRLSVL.

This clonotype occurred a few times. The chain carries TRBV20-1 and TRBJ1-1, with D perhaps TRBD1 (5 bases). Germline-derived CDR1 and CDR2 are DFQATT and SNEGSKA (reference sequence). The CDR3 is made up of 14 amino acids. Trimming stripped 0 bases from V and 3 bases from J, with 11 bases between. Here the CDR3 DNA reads TGCAGTGCTAGAGAGTGGGGAGGGGACACTGAAGCTTTCTTT. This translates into CSAREWGGDTEAFF.

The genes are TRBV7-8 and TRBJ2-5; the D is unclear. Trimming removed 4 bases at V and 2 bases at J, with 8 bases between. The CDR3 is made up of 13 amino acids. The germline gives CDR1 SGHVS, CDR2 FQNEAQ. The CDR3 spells CASSSTLQETQYF. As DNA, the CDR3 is TGTGCCAGCAGCTCGACACTACAAGAGACCCAGTACTTC.

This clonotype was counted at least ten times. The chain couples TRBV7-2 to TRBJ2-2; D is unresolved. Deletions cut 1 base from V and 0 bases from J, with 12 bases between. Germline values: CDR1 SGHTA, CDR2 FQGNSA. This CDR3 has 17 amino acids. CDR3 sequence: CASSLDPRASNTGELFF. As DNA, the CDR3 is TGTGCCAGCAGCTTAGATCCTCGGGCTTCGAACACCGGGGAGCTGTTTTTT.

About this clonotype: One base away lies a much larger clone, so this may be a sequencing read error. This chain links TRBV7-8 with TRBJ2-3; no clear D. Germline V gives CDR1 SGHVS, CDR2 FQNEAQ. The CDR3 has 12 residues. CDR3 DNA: TGTGCCAGCAGCCCGAACGGAGATACGCATTATTTT. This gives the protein CASSPNGDTHYF.

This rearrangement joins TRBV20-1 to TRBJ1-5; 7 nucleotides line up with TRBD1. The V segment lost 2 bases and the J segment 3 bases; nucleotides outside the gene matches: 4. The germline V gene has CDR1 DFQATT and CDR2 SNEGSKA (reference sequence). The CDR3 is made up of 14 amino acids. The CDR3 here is CSARWDRDNQPQHF. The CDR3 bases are TGCAGTGCTAGATGGGACAGAGACAATCAGCCCCAGCATTTT.

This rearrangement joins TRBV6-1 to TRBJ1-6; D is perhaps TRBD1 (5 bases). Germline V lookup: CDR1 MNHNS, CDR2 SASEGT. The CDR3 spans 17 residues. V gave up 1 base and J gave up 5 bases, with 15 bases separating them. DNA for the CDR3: TGTGCCAGCAGTGAAGAGGTCCTGGGGCTACATAATTCACCCCTCCACTTT. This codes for CASSEEVLGLHNSPLHF.

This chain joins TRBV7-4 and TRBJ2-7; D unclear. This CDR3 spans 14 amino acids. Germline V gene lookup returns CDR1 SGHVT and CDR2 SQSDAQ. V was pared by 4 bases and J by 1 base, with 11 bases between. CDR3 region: CASSSPTRSYEQYF. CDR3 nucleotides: TGTGCCAGCAGCTCCCCTACTCGTTCCTACGAGCAGTACTTC.

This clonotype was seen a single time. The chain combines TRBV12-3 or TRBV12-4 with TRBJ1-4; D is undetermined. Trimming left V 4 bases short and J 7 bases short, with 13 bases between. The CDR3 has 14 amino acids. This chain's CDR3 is CASSSLGKAEKLFF. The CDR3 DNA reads TGTGCCAGCAGTTCTCTGGGGAAAGCTGAAAAACTGTTTTTT.

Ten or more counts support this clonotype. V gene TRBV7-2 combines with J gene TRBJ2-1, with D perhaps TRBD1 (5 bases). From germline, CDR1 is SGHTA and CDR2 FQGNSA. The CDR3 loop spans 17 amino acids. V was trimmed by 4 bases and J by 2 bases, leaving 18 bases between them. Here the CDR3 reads CASSSNPGLGPYNEQFF. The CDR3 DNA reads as TGTGCCAGCAGCTCGAACCCTGGCCTGGGGCCCTACAATGAGCAGTTCTTC.